This T cell receptor (beta chain) was found in a study of blood T cells in healthy people across ages. Donors were healthy Caucasian individuals from Russia aged about 6 to 100. Researchers report isolating at least 7 million PBMCs per sample. Using a J-beta primer mix together with a sample-barcoded 5' primer, a second PCR was run for about 6 to 11 cycles. MiXCR, applied by TCRdb to the 5' RACE reads, yields one record per CDR3 protein. The sample contains 600,000 to 1,000,000 distinct CDR3 sequences, roughly 25% of which appear only once. This clonotype has just a few counts. Per germline, CDR1 SEHNR and CDR2 FQNEAQ (reference sequence). The CDR3 loop spans 15 amino acids. After removal of 1 base from V and 7 bases from J, the junction contained 6 bases not matched to a gene. A further study also used this sample, focusing on T cells of mothers and their children. In that study: From each mother came over 10 million TCR beta CDR3 reads, and from each child came 3 million to 3.5 million. Slightly, though not significantly, more overlap was seen in related than in unrelated mother-child pairs.

This TCR derives from a boy under 18 in good health. The V call is TRBV7-9, the J call TRBJ2-4; 8 bases are shared with TRBD2. The sequencing input was blood. DNA of the CDR3: TGTGCCAGCAGCTTAGGGGGACTAGGGGGGAACATTCAGTACTTC. Translating it yields CASSLGGLGGNIQYF.